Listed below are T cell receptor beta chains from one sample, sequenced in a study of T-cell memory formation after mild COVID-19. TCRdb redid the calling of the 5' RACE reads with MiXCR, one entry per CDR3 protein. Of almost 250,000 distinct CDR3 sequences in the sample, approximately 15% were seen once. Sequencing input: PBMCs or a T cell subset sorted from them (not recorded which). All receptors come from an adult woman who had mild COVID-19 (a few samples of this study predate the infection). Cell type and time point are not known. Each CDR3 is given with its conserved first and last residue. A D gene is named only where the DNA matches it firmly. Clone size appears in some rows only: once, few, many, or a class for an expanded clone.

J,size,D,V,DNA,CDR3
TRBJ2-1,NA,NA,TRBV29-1,TGCAGCGTTGAACGGAGGGCAGGGGAGCAGTTCTTC,CSVERRAGEQFF
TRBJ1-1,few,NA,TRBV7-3,TGTGCCAGCAGCTTTTCAACGGGACACCCGAACACTGAAGCTTTCTTT,CASSFSTGHPNTEAFF
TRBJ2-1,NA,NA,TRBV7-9,TGTGCCAGCAGCCCCTGGGGGACTTCCTCCTACAATGAGCAGTTCTTC,CASSPWGTSSYNEQFF
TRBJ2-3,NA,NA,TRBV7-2,TGTGCCAGCAGCGAGACGGAGGGCCCAGATACGCAGTATTTT,CASSETEGPDTQYF
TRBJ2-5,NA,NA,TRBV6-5,TGTGCCAGCAGTTACTCCCGGGAGACCCAGTACTTC,CASSYSRETQYF
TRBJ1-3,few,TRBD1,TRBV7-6,TGTGCCAGCAGCGCTCGGACAGGGACTGGAAACACCATATATTTT,CASSARTGTGNTIYF
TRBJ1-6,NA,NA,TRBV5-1,TGCGCCAGCGCCGGGGCGGGGAATTCACCCCTCCACTTT,CASAGAGNSPLHF
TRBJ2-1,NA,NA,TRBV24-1,TGTGCCACCAGTACCGGATCCTACAATGAGCAGTTCTTC,CATSTGSYNEQFF
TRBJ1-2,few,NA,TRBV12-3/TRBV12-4,TGTGCCAGCAGTTTCGACCCCCGGGGCTACACCTTC,CASSFDPRGYTF
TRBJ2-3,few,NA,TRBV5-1,TGCGCCAGCAGCGCGGGCCCAAGCACAGATACGCAGTATTTT,CASSAGPSTDTQYF
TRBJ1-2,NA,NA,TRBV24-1,TGTGCCACCAGTGATTCGGACAAGGATTTTTATCTCGATGGCTACACCTTC,CATSDSDKDFYLDGYTF
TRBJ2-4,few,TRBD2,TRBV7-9,TGTGCCAGCAGCTTAGGAACTAGCGGGAAAAACATTCAGTACTTC,CASSLGTSGKNIQYF
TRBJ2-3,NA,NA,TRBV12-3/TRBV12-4,TGTGCCAGCACCCCCCGGTATGCTACAGATACGCAGTATTTT,CASTPRYATDTQYF
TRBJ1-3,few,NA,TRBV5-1,TGCGCCAGCAGCACCGCCGGGCAAACTGGAAACACCATATATTTT,CASSTAGQTGNTIYF
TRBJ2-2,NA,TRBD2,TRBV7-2,TGTGCCAGCAGCCCCGCGGGGGAGCTTTTTTTT,CASSPAGELFF
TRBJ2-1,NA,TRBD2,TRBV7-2,TGTGCCAGCAGCTTTAGGGGAGTAGGGACTAGCGGGAACAATGAGCAGTTCTTC,CASSFRGVGTSGNNEQFF
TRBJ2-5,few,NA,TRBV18,TGTGCCAGCTCACCGGGGCTTGAGGAGACCCAGTACTTC,CASSPGLEETQYF
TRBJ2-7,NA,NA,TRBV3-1,TGTGCCAGCAGCCGAACTAGAACCGGGCCACTCACCGAGCAGTACTTC,CASSRTRTGPLTEQYF
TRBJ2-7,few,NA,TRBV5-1,TGCGCCAGCAGCGAGGGCGGGCTCAAGCAGTACTTC,CASSEGGLKQYF
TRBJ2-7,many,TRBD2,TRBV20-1,TGCAGTGCCGCTGACGGGACTAGCGGGAGTAAGCAGTACTTC,CSAADGTSGSKQYF
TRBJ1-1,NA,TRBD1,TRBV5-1,TGCGCCAGCAGCTTGGACCGGACAGGGAATGAAGCTTTCTTT,CASSLDRTGNEAFF
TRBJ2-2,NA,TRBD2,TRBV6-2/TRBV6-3,TGTGCCAGCAGTTACGCGGGAGAGGCCACCGGGGAGCTGTTTTTT,CASSYAGEATGELFF
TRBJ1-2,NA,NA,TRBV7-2,TGTGCCAGCAGCTCACTCGGGGGGACCGCCGACTATGGCTACACCTTC,CASSSLGGTADYGYTF
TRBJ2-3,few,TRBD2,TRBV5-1,TGCGCCAGCAGACCAACTAGCGGGAGCACAGATACGCAGTATTTT,CASRPTSGSTDTQYF
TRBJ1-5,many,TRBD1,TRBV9,TGTGCCAGCAGCGTCCACGGACAGGGGGATCAGCCCCAGCATTTT,CASSVHGQGDQPQHF
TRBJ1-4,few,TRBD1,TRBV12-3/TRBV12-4,TGTGCCAGCAGGGGACAGGGGGGGAATGAAAAACTGTTTTTT,CASRGQGGNEKLFF
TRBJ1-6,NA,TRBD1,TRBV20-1,TGCAGTGTCCGACAGGGGGTTCACTCCTATAATTCACCCCTCCACTTT,CSVRQGVHSYNSPLHF
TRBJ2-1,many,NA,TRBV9,TGTGCCAGCAGCGTAGAAGGGGGGCAAGCGAATGAGCAGTTCTTC,CASSVEGGQANEQFF
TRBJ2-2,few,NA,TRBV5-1,TGCGCCAGCAGCCAGGGGACATACGGCACCGGGGAGCTGTTTTTT,CASSQGTYGTGELFF
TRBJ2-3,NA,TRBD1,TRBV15,TGTGCCACCAGCTTCGACAGGGTCACAGATACGCAGTATTTT,CATSFDRVTDTQYF
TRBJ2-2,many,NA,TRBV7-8,TGTGCCAGCCGCAGGGTCCCCCCCGCGAACACCGGGGAGCTGTTTTTT,CASRRVPPANTGELFF
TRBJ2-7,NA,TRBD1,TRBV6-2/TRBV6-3,TGTGCCAGCAGTTACCCGACAGGGACCTACGAGCAGTACTTC,CASSYPTGTYEQYF
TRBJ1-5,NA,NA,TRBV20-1,TGCAGTGCTAGAGATACGGGGTTGGTCAATCAGCCCCAGCATTTT,CSARDTGLVNQPQHF
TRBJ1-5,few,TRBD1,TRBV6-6,TGTGCCAGCACCAAGGGACAGAAAAGTAAGAACAATCAGCCCCAGCATTTT,CASTKGQKSKNNQPQHF
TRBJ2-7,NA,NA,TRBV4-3,TGCGCCAGCAGCCAAGATCTTCGGTCTCGGGACGAGCAGTACTTC,CASSQDLRSRDEQYF
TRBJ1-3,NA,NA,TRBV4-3,TGCGCCAGCAGTCCCAGCCTAGAGAGGAAAGGAAACACCATATATTTT,CASSPSLERKGNTIYF
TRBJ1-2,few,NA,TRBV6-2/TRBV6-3,TGTGCCAGCAGTTACTCTTCCCGGACTTATGGCTACACCTTC,CASSYSSRTYGYTF
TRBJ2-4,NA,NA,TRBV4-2,TGTGCCAGCAGCCAAGGAGCGGTTGCCAAAAACATTCAGTACTTC,CASSQGAVAKNIQYF
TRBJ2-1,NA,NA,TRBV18,TGTGCCAGCTCAATTTTGGAGTTAAATGAGCAGTTCTTC,CASSILELNEQFF
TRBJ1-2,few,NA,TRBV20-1,TGCAGTGTATCGACATCTTCTAACTATGGCTACACCTTC,CSVSTSSNYGYTF
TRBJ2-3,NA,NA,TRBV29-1,TGCAGCGTTGACGGGACATATCGGACAGATACGCAGTATTTT,CSVDGTYRTDTQYF
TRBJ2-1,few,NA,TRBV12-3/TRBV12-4,TGTGCCAGCACCCCTGGCAGGAACAATGAGCAGTTCTTC,CASTPGRNNEQFF
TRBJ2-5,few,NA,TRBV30,TGTGCCTGGAGTAATGGGGGCTGGGAGACCCAGTACTTC,CAWSNGGWETQYF
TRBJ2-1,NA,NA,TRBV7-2,TGTGCCAGCAGCTTCCCTCGCCAGGGGTTGCGTCAAAGCAATGAGCAGTTCTTC,CASSFPRQGLRQSNEQFF
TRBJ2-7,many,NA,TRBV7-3,TGTGCCAGCAGCTTAGGTGGCGGGCGTCCCTACGAGCAGTACTTC,CASSLGGGRPYEQYF
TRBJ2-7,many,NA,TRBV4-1,TGCGCCAGCAGTTCCGATTTGGGCTACGAGCAGTACTTC,CASSSDLGYEQYF
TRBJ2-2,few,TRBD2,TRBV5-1,TGCGCCAGCAGCCCGGGACTAGCGCGCGATTCCGGGGAGCTGTTTTTT,CASSPGLARDSGELFF